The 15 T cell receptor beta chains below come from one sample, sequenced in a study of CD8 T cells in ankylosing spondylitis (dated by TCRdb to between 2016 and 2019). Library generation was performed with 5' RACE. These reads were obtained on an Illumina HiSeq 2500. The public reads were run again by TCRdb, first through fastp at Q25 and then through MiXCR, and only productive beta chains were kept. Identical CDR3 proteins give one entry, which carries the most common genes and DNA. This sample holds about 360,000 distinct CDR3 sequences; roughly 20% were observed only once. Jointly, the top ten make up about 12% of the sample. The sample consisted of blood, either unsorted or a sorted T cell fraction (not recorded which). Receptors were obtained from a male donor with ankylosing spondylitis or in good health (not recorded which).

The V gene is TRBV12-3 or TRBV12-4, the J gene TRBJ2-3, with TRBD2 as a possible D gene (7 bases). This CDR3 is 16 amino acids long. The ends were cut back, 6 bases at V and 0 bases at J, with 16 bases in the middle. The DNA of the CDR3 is TGTGCCAGCAGCCCGGGGGGCCCCTATAGCACAGATACGCAGTATTTT. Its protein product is CASSPGGPYSTDTQYF.

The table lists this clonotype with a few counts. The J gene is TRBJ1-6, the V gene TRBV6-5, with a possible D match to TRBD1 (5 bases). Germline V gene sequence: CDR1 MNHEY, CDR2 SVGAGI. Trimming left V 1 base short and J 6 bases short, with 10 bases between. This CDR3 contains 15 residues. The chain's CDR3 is CASSYFGGPNSPLHF. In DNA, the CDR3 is TGTGCCAGCAGTTACTTTGGGGGTCCTAATTCACCCCTCCACTTT.

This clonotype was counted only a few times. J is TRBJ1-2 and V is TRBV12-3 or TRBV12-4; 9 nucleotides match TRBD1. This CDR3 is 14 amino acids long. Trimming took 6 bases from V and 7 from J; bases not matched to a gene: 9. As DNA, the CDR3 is TGTGCCAGCAGACCCGGGACAGGGTACGGTGGCTACACCTTC. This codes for CASRPGTGYGGYTF.

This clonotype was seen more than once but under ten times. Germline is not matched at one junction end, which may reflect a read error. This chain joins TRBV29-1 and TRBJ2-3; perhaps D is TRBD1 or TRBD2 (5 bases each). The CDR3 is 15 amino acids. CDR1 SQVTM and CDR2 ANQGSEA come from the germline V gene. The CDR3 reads CSVEDTDYFARGPLF. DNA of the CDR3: TGCAGCGTTGAAGATACAGATTATTTCGCGAGGGGCCCTCTTTTT.

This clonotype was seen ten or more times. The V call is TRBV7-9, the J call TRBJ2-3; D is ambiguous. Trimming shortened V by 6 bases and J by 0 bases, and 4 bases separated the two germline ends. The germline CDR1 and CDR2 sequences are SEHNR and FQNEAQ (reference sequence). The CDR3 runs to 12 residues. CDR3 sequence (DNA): TGTGCCAGCAGTCGGAGCACAGATACGCAGTATTTT. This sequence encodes CASSRSTDTQYF.

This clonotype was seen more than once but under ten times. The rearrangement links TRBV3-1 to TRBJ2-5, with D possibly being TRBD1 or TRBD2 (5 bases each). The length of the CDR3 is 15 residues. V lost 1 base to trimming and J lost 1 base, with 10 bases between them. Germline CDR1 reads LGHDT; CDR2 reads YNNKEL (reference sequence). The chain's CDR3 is CASSQGPGAQETQYF. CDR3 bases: TGTGCCAGCAGCCAAGGCCCCGGGGCCCAAGAGACCCAGTACTTC.

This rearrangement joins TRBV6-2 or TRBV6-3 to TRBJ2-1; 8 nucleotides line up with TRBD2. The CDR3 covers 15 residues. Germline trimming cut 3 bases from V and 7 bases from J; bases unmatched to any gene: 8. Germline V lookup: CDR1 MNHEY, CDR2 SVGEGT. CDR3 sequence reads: CASSYFGGAGNEQFF. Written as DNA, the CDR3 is TGTGCCAGCAGTTATTTCGGGGGGGCGGGGAATGAGCAGTTCTTC.

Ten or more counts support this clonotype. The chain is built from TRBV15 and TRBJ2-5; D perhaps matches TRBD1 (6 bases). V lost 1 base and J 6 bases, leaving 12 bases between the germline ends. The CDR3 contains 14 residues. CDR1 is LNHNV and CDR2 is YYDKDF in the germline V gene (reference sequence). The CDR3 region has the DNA TGTGCCACCAGCAGAGCGGCAGGGGAGCAGACCCAGTACTTC. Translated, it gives CATSRAAGEQTQYF.

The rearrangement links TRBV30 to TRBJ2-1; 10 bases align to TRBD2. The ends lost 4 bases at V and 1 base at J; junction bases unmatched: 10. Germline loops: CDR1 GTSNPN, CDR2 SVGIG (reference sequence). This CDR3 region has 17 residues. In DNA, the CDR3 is TGTGCCTGGATGAGCGGGGGGGCCTCGTGGTCCTACAATGAGCAGTTCTTC. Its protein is CAWMSGGASWSYNEQFF.

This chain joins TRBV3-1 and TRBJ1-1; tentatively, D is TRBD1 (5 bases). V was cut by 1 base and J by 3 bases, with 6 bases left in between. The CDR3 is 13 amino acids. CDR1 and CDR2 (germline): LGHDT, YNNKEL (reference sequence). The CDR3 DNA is TGTGCCAGCAGCCAAGCAGGGCACACTGAAGCTTTCTTT. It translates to CASSQAGHTEAFF.

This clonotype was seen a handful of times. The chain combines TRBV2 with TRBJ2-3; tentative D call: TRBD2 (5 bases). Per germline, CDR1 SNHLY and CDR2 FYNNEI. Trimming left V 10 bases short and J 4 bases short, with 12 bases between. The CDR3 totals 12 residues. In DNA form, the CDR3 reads TGTGCCATCCGAGGGTCCCCAGATACGCAGTATTTT. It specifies CAIRGSPDTQYF.

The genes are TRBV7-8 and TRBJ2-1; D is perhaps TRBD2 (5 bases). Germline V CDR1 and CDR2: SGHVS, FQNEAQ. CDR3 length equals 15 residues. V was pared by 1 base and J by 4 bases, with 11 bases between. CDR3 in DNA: TGTGCCAGCAGCTTAGTTGCGGAGGTTTACAATGAGCAGTTCTTC. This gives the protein CASSLVAEVYNEQFF.

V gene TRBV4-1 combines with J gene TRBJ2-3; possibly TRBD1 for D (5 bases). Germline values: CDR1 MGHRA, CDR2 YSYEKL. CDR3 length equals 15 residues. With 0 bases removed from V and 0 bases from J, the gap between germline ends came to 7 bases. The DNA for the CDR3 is TGCGCCAGCAGCCAAGAGCACAGGAGCACAGATACGCAGTATTTT. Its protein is CASSQEHRSTDTQYF.

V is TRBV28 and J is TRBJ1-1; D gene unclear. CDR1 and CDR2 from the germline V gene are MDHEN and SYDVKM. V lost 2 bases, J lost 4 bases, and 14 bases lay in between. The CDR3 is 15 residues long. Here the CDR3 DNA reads TGTGCCAGCAGTTTACAAAGAGGCTGGGGCACTGAAGCTTTCTTT. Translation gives CASSLQRGWGTEAFF. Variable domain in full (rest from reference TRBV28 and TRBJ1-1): DVKVTQSSRYLVKRTGEKVFLECVQDMDHENMFWYRQDPGLGLRLIYFSYDVKMKEKGDIPEGYSVSREKKERFSLILESASTNQTSMYLCASSLQRGWGTEAFFGQGTRLTVV.

The CDR3, as DNA: TGTGCCAGCAGCTTACCAGCGGGACAGGGGGCGTTATCAGAGACCCAGTACTTC. Its protein is CASSLPAGQGALSETQYF. V and J are TRBV11-1 and TRBJ2-5, with 12 positions matching TRBD1. Per germline, CDR1 SGHAT and CDR2 FQDESV (reference sequence). The CDR3 sequence is 18 residues long. Unmatched junction bases numbered 11, after V lost 2 bases and J lost 4 bases.